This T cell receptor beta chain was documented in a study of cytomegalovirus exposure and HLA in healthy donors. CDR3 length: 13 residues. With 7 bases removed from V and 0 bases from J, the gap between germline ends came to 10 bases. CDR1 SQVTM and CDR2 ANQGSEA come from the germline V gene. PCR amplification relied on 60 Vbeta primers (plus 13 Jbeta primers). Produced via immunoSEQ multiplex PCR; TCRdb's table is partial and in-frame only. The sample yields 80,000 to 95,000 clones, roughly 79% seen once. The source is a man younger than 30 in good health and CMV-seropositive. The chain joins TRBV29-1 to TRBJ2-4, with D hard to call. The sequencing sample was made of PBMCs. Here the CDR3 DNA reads TGCAGCGCCCTCGTTCGAGCCAAAAACATTCAGTACTTC. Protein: CSALVRAKNIQYF.